This T cell receptor beta chain was identified in a study of T cell clusters in autoimmune cytopenias (dated by TCRdb to the late 2010s). As for the study more broadly: Of the approximately 39 healthy donor controls, around 21 were female, and the group had a mean age of 56 years and a median age of approximately 59 years. The goal of the study was to determine whether autoimmune cytopenia patients have a disease-specific immune repertoire signature that could serve as a blood-based biomarker. For primary cytopenia the controls were about two dozen age-matched healthy donors, whereas for secondary cytopenia the controls were 14 age-matched CLL patients. Repertoires from autoimmune hepatitis patients were compared with those of about 20 healthy donors matched for age and sex. Peripheral blood TRB and IGH repertoires were sequenced in autoimmune cytopenia patients at active disease and during treatment follow-up, alongside healthy, CLL and autoimmune hepatitis controls. A median TRB sequencing depth of 51,575 reads per sample was reached, and a median of around 2,000 distinct TRB clonotypes per sample was obtained. What the research found in general, with its limitations: A lack of physiological T cell clusters in primary autoimmune cytopenia patients was suggested by GLIPH, as 51 clusters were found to be exclusive to healthy donors versus about 16 exclusive to patients. In the comparison of secondary cytopenia with CLL, no cluster-lack signature showed up, apparently because the dominant lymphoma-associated repertoire masked the signature. The T cell clusters were defined in silico only, and their functional role remained to be validated experimentally. Healthy donors showed around 3.3-fold more exclusive TRB clusters than active autoimmune hepatitis patients, consistent with an autoimmunity-wide signature. TRB repertoire shifts, with less even repertoires in secondary cytopenia and CLL, mostly reflected lymphoma bias rather than autoimmunity.

CDR3 length: 14 amino acids, cysteine to phenylalanine. No DNA accompanies this entry. CDR1 and CDR2 were assigned from the germline V gene as KGHSH and LQKENI. Multiplex PCR with a touch-down protocol amplified TRB rearrangements, with the TRB-A and TRB-B primer pools combined in a single tube. Illumina adapters and sample indices were attached to the amplicons through two consecutive PCR reactions using Phusion HS II polymerase. The amplicons were purified from gel with the NucleoSpin Gel and PCR Clean-up kit, after which the amplicons were quantified by Qubit and checked for quality on an Agilent 2100 Bioanalyzer. Sequencing of the libraries was done on an Illumina MiSeq with 600-cycle, single-indexed, paired-end runs. Under the source paper's analysis protocol: MiXCR version 2.1.12, together with the default MiXCR reference library, was used to align and assemble the TRB reads. A clone was defined by each unique CDR3 nucleotide sequence, and the analysis included only productive sequences with two or more reads. Repertoire diversity was assessed with alpha-parameterized diversity profiles (alpha 0 to 5), including the Shannon (alpha 1) and Simpson (alpha 2) indices, which were computed with an R script. The tcR package was used to compute combinatorial TRB VJ usage, and cohorts were compared on this usage by principal component analysis with ade4. GLIPH was used to cluster TCRbeta CDR3s in pairs of cohorts matched for age and read depth, and a Wilcoxon test was used to compare cluster frequencies. Following TCRdb reprocessing, every CDR3 protein sequence forms one entry, and DNA is not provided. V and J calls and clone size were set by TCRdb, not the authors. Per the sample table, the count is nearly 15,000 distinct CDR3 sequences. The ten largest clones take up approximately 3.8% of the sample.

Each sample's TRB amplification started from 250 ng of peripheral blood genomic DNA, which corresponds to approximately 36,000 genome equivalents. As for this clonotype: What antigen it recognizes has not been identified.

These data were also filed under a second study, of T cell repertoires in aging, cancer and after chemotherapy. Looking at the second paper: Donors spanned six age groups from 30 or younger to 70 or older, with at least three individuals per group. Healthy donor control TCR repertoires were recorded over several months to years and showed clear clonal overlap across re-sampling. About 9.3 million TCR reads were contained in the full dataset. Compared with age-matched healthy donors, untreated patients with either hematological or solid cancers had significantly lower TCR diversity in the blood along with higher clonality. In healthy donors, the decline in TCR diversity with age was mainly explained by loss of richness, whereas in cancer patients loss of evenness was also found to contribute. In both cancer cohorts, the median generation probability rose over the chemotherapy interval, which suggests that the repertoire was reconstituted through rebound thymic output. The authors noted that the repertoire data do not allow conclusions about immunological memory after chemotherapy. The study profiled peripheral blood TCR beta repertoires from healthy donors and cancer patients to examine immunoaging and T cell reconstitution after chemotherapy. A cohort of 220 or so cancer patients (roughly 90 with hematological and 110 to 140 with solid cancers) was assembled, and fewer than 100 healthy donors were included as a reference group. MiXCR versions 2.12 and 3.0.5 were used to process the TRB sequences. Repertoire metrics included Shannon diversity, evenness, clonality (one minus evenness), and alpha-parameterized diversity profiles from alpha 0 to 5. Generation probabilities of clones in paired pre- and post-chemotherapy samples were computed with the IGoR algorithm.

Sequencing was carried out using peripheral blood. The TCR comes from a human donor in good health. The V gene is TRBV18 and the J gene is TRBJ2-1; as DNA is missing, the TRBD2 call by TCRdb cannot be tested. The encoded CDR3 is CASSLLGTNNEQFF.